The 30 T cell receptor beta chains below all came from one sample that was sequenced in a study of identical twins. TCRdb itself ran the 5' RACE reads through MiXCR, one entry per CDR3 protein. Here the sample spans about 700,000 distinct CDR3 sequences, around 6% being singletons. The specimen was naive T cells sorted from blood. The receptors originated from a man aged 18-30 years in good health.

The rearrangement joins TRBV11-3 to TRBJ1-6; 7 bases match TRBD1. This CDR3 region has 15 residues. In germline, CDR1 is SGHNT, CDR2 YENEEA. J lost 7 bases, V lost 4 bases, and 7 bases had no gene match. CDR3 region: CASSSPQGINSPLHF. CDR3 DNA: TGTGCCAGCAGCTCCCCACAGGGGATCAATTCACCCCTCCACTTT.

The table lists this clonotype with a few counts. The rearrangement joins TRBV7-9 to TRBJ2-7; TRBD1 matches 9 bases. Unmatched junction bases numbered 9, after V lost 5 bases and J lost 1 base. Per the germline V gene, CDR1 is SEHNR and CDR2 is FQNEAQ (reference sequence). This CDR3 contains 16 residues. The CDR3 bases are TGTGCCAGCAGCATGGGACAGGGCCTGGATTCCTACGAGCAGTACTTC. Translated: CASSMGQGLDSYEQYF. Full variable domain (outside the CDR3, taken from reference TRBV7-9 and TRBJ2-7): DTGVSQNPRHKITKRGQNVTFRCDPISEHNRLYWYRQTLGQGPEFLTYFQNEAQLEKSRLLSDRFSAERPKGSFSTLEIQRTEQGDSAMYLCASSMGQGLDSYEQYFGPGTRLTVT.

This clonotype was recorded a few times. The chain links TRBV30 to TRBJ2-2, with D possibly matching TRBD2 (5 bases). Germline V gives CDR1 GTSNPN, CDR2 SVGIG (reference sequence). CDR3 length: 14 residues. V was trimmed by 5 bases and J by 6 bases, leaving 16 bases between them. CDR3 DNA: TGTGCCTGGCGCGGCGGCGGGCGGGCCGGGGAGCTGTTTTTT. Encoded protein: CAWRGGGRAGELFF.

V and J are TRBV4-2 and TRBJ1-4; D is ambiguous. The germline V gene has CDR1 LGHNA and CDR2 YNFKEQ. This CDR3 is built from 14 residues. Trimming pared 0 bases from V and 4 bases from J, leaving 6 bases between. The CDR3 spells CASSQDRFNEKLFF. Written as DNA, the CDR3 is TGTGCCAGCAGCCAAGATCGGTTTAATGAAAAACTGTTTTTT.

There are many counts of this clonotype. The chain carries TRBV12-3 or TRBV12-4 and TRBJ1-4; 7 nucleotides align to TRBD1. Trimming cost V 6 bases and J 2 bases; bases outside gene matches: 3. The CDR3 totals 14 residues. This CDR3 reads CASSMTGTNEKLFF. The CDR3 coding sequence is TGTGCCAGCAGCATGACAGGGACTAATGAAAAACTGTTTTTT.

This chain joins TRBV5-1 and TRBJ2-1, with 11 bases matching TRBD1. Germline assignment: CDR1 SGHRS and CDR2 YFSETQ. Trimming removed 6 bases from V and 6 bases from J; junction bases left unmatched: 11. The CDR3 extends over 16 amino acids. The CDR3 nucleotides are TGCGCCAGCACCCATCTTGGACAGGGGGCCTCCAATGAGCAGTTCTTC. Amino acids: CASTHLGQGASNEQFF.

This clonotype was seen ten or more times. The chain recombines TRBV5-1 with TRBJ2-1; a weak D match, TRBD2 (6 bases). V gave up 6 bases and J gave up 6 bases, with 19 bases separating them. Per the germline V gene, CDR1 is SGHRS and CDR2 is YFSETQ. This CDR3 is 15 amino acids long. The chain's CDR3 is CASKLAGPYGNEQFF. The DNA of the CDR3 is TGCGCCAGCAAACTAGCTGGACCGTACGGCAATGAGCAGTTCTTC.

This clonotype was recorded many times. The chain joins TRBV27 to TRBJ1-5; D call uncertain. V was shortened by 0 bases and J by 9 bases, with 12 bases between the two germline ends. This CDR3 region has 14 residues. Germline CDR1 MNHEY, CDR2 SMNVEV (reference sequence). CDR3 sequence reads: CASSLSRWVPPQHF. CDR3 nucleotide sequence: TGTGCCAGCAGTTTATCAAGGTGGGTCCCGCCCCAGCATTTT.

This clonotype was detected many times. The chain has TRBV12-3 or TRBV12-4 and TRBJ2-5, with D maybe TRBD1 (6 bases). The CDR3 is 14 residues long. Trimming stripped 3 bases from V and 2 bases from J, with 10 bases between. CDR3 loop: CASSFTGPQETQYF. CDR3 nucleotide sequence: TGTGCCAGCAGTTTTACAGGGCCGCAAGAGACCCAGTACTTC.

This clonotype was detected ten times or more. The rearrangement joins TRBV24-1 to TRBJ2-1, with 10 bases matching TRBD2. Per the germline V gene, CDR1 is KGHDR and CDR2 is SFDVKD. The CDR3 runs 16 residues. V shed 2 bases, J shed 4 bases, and the junction held 4 bases outside the gene matches. The CDR3 is CATSDSGTSVYNEQFF. The CDR3 DNA sequence: TGTGCCACCAGTGATTCCGGGACTAGCGTTTACAATGAGCAGTTCTTC.

There are a few counts of this clonotype. This chain uses TRBV7-9 with TRBJ2-3; D gene unclear. From germline, CDR1 is SEHNR and CDR2 FQNEAQ (reference sequence). This CDR3 region has 13 residues. V lost 1 base to trimming and J lost 7 bases, with 9 bases between them. The CDR3 is CASSLVVPNTQYF. The DNA of the CDR3 is TGTGCCAGCAGCTTAGTCGTGCCCAATACGCAGTATTTT.

This clonotype was seen many times. The CDR3 region is CASSLRETDTQYF. CDR3 nucleotide sequence: TGTGCCAGCAGTTTACGGGAGACAGATACGCAGTATTTT. This chain links TRBV7-9 with TRBJ2-3; the D gene is possibly TRBD2 (6 bases). Trimming took off 6 bases at V and 3 bases at J, with 10 bases between the two ends. There are 13 residues in the CDR3. Germline-derived CDR1 and CDR2 are SEHNR and FQNEAQ (reference sequence).

This chain uses TRBV3-1 with TRBJ2-1, with 14 bases aligning to TRBD2. The CDR3 consists of 18 residues. Germline V CDR1 and CDR2: LGHDT, YNNKEL (reference sequence). Germline trimming cut 1 base from V and 8 bases from J; bases unmatched to any gene: 10. The CDR3 sequence: CASSQAGTSGSAEHEQFF. Here the CDR3 DNA reads TGTGCCAGCAGCCAAGCCGGGACTAGCGGGAGCGCCGAGCATGAGCAGTTCTTC.

This clonotype was detected a few times. The V gene is TRBV27, the J gene TRBJ1-5; tentative D call: TRBD1 (5 bases). This CDR3 comprises 14 residues. CDR1 MNHEY and CDR2 SMNVEV come from the germline V gene (reference sequence). Trimming took off 0 bases at V and 9 bases at J, with 12 bases between the two ends. The CDR3 here is CASSLSRGQRPQHF. CDR3 nucleotides: TGTGCCAGCAGTTTATCACGGGGCCAACGGCCCCAGCATTTT.

The chain is built from TRBV19 and TRBJ2-1; 9 bases are a match to TRBD1. This CDR3 contains 15 residues. Germline V gives CDR1 LNHDA, CDR2 SQIVND (reference sequence). J gave up 3 bases and V 5 bases, and 5 bases lay outside the gene matches. CDR3 DNA: TGTGCCAGTAGTTGGGGACAGGGCCTCTACAATGAGCAGTTCTTC. The encoded protein is CASSWGQGLYNEQFF.

This clonotype was picked up a small number of times. This sequence joins TRBV2 and TRBJ2-2; D is perhaps TRBD2 (5 bases). The CDR3 contains 12 residues. Trimming stripped 4 bases from V and 13 bases from J, with 13 bases between. Germline V gives CDR1 SNHLY, CDR2 FYNNEI. In DNA form, the CDR3 reads TGTGCCAGCAGTGTTGGGCCGGAGGTGCTGTTTTTT. Encoded protein: CASSVGPEVLFF.

This chain links TRBV27 with TRBJ2-1, with 10 bases that match TRBD2. There are 13 residues in the CDR3. CDR1 MNHEY and CDR2 SMNVEV come from the germline V gene (reference sequence). V lost 2 bases, J lost 15 bases, and 7 bases stayed unmatched. The CDR3 spells CASSLTSGTPPFF. The CDR3 region has the DNA TGTGCCAGCAGTTTAACTAGCGGGACCCCCCCGTTCTTC.

The chain combines TRBV11-2 with TRBJ2-5, with TRBD2 matching 9 bases. With 1 base clipped from V and 3 bases from J, the junction kept 15 bases outside the gene matches. CDR1 and CDR2 (germline): SGHAT, FQNNGV. The CDR3 has 19 amino acids. In DNA form, the CDR3 reads TGTGCCAGCAGCTTAGTAGGCACCCCAGGGACTAGCTGGAAAGAGACCCAGTACTTC. This gives the protein CASSLVGTPGTSWKETQYF. Based on the CDR3 plus reference TRBV11-2 and TRBJ2-5, the full variable domain is EAGVAQSPRYKIIEKRQSVAFWCNPISGHATLYWYQQILGQGPKLLIQFQNNGVVDDSQLPKDRFSAERLKGVDSTLKIQPAKLEDSAVYLCASSLVGTPGTSWKETQYFGPGTRLLVL.

This clonotype was seen a handful of times. The chain has TRBV15 and TRBJ2-3; 9 positions agree with TRBD1. Trimming took 3 bases from V and 2 from J; bases not matched to a gene: 6. Per germline, CDR1 LNHNV and CDR2 YYDKDF (reference sequence). The CDR3 is 16 residues long. CDR3 residues: CATSSRDRDPTDTQYF. DNA for the CDR3: TGTGCCACCAGCAGCCGGGACAGGGATCCCACAGATACGCAGTATTTT.

This rearrangement joins TRBV5-1 to TRBJ2-5; TRBD1 matches at 7 bases. CDR1 and CDR2 (germline): SGHRS, YFSETQ. CDR3 length equals 18 residues. J lost 3 bases, V lost 4 bases, and 18 bases had no gene match. The CDR3 sequence is CASSRSLIRDRNKETQYF. The CDR3 bases are TGCGCCAGCAGCCGATCCCTCATCCGGGACAGAAATAAAGAGACCCAGTACTTC.

This clonotype was seen at least ten times. The chain is built from TRBV5-1 and TRBJ2-2, with a possible D match to TRBD2 (6 bases). The germline V gene has CDR1 SGHRS and CDR2 YFSETQ. The V and J ends lost 1 base and 2 bases respectively, with 18 bases between them. This CDR3 contains 18 residues. CDR3 region: CASSLSVFGGTNTGELFF. In DNA form, the CDR3 reads TGCGCCAGCAGCTTGTCGGTGTTTGGGGGGACCAACACCGGGGAGCTGTTTTTT.

This clonotype was seen many times. The chain recombines TRBV15 with TRBJ2-5; D is tentatively TRBD1 or TRBD2 (5 bases each). The V end lost 5 bases, the J end lost 2 bases, and 12 bases lay between the germline ends. CDR1 is LNHNV and CDR2 is YYDKDF in the germline V gene (reference sequence). The CDR3 loop spans 14 amino acids. The CDR3 loop is CATSPGRGQETQYF. The CDR3 nucleotides are TGTGCCACCAGCCCGGGACGGGGACAAGAGACCCAGTACTTC.

This clonotype occurred many times. This sequence joins TRBV21-1 and TRBJ2-4; whether TRBD2, the table's D call, matches the DNA was not checked. TRBV21-1 is marked as a pseudogene. The CDR3 is 16 amino acids. DNA for the CDR3: TGTGCCAGCGCCGCTCAAGTACCCAGAGCCAAAAACATTCAGTACTTC. Its translation is CASAAQVPRAKNIQYF.

This clonotype was seen at least ten times. The chain couples TRBV6-2 or TRBV6-3 to TRBJ1-4; TRBD1 aligns across 10 bases. Germline V lookup: CDR1 MNHEY, CDR2 SVGEGT. V lost 8 bases, J lost 7 bases, and 10 bases stayed unmatched. The CDR3 is made up of 15 amino acids. Here the CDR3 reads CASWRPGQGSEKLFF. DNA for the CDR3: TGTGCCAGCTGGAGGCCGGGACAGGGGAGTGAAAAACTGTTTTTT.

The rearrangement links TRBV20-1 to TRBJ2-3; TRBD2 agrees at 9 bases. V shed 6 bases, J shed 5 bases, and the junction held 12 bases outside the gene matches. This CDR3 is 15 amino acids long. Germline CDR1 DFQATT, CDR2 SNEGSKA (reference sequence). CDR3 protein: CSAVSGREGLDTQYF. The CDR3 DNA follows: TGCAGTGCAGTCTCTGGGCGGGAGGGCCTAGATACGCAGTATTTT.

The sample holds many counts of this clonotype. The V call is TRBV10-2, the J call TRBJ2-5, with a possible D match to TRBD2 (6 bases). Germline assignment: CDR1 WSHSY and CDR2 SAAADI. The ends were cut back, 2 bases at V and 2 bases at J, with 12 bases in the middle. The CDR3 totals 15 residues. The CDR3 DNA reads TGCGCCAGCAGTGAGGTGGCTAGCGAGCAAGAGACCCAGTACTTC. It yields the protein CASSEVASEQETQYF.

This clonotype has at least ten counts. The rearrangement joins TRBV2 to TRBJ1-4; no firm D call. V shed 4 bases and J shed 4 bases, with 10 bases lying between them. The germline gives CDR1 SNHLY, CDR2 FYNNEI. The CDR3 contains 14 residues. In nucleotides, the CDR3 is TGTGCCAGCAGTGCTTTTGGGGATAATGAAAAACTGTTTTTT. Protein: CASSAFGDNEKLFF.

The chain links TRBV2 to TRBJ2-1, with D perhaps matching TRBD1 (6 bases). Germline CDR1 is SNHLY and CDR2 is FYNNEI. Deletions cut 6 bases from V and 1 base from J, with 13 bases between. The CDR3 contains 15 residues. CDR3 region: CASRMITGSYNEQFF. The CDR3 bases are TGTGCCAGCAGGATGATTACAGGGTCCTACAATGAGCAGTTCTTC.

The genes are TRBV3-1 and TRBJ2-5; 9 bases are a match to TRBD2. This CDR3 has 16 residues. Per germline, CDR1 LGHDT and CDR2 YNNKEL (reference sequence). Trimming took 1 base from V and 5 from J; bases not matched to a gene: 8. As DNA, the CDR3 is TGTGCCAGCAGCCAAGCTCTTCTGGCGGGAGGGGAGACCCAGTACTTC. It specifies CASSQALLAGGETQYF.

The chain employs TRBV6-1 and TRBJ2-1; 9 bases are shared with TRBD2. The V segment lost 8 bases and the J segment 5 bases; nucleotides outside the gene matches: 4. Per germline, CDR1 MNHNS and CDR2 SASEGT. The CDR3 is 13 residues long. Here the CDR3 reads CASALAGDNEQFF. The CDR3 coding sequence is TGTGCCAGCGCACTAGCGGGTGACAATGAGCAGTTCTTC.